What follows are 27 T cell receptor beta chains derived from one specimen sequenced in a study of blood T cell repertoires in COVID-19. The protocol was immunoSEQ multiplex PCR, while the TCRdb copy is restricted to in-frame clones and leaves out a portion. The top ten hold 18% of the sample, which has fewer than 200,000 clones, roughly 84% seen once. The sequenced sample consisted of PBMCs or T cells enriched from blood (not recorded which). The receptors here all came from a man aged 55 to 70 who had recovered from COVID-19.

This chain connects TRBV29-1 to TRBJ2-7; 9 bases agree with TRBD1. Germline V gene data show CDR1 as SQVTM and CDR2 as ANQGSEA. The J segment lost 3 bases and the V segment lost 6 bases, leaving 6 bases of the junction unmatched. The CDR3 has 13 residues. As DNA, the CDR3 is TGCAGCGTCTCGGGACAGGGCAACTACGAGCAGTACTTC. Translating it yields CSVSGQGNYEQYF.

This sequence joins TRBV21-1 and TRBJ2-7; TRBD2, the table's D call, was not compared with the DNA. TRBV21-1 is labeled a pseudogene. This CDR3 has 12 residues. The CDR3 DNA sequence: TGTGCCAGCAGCATGGAGTACTACGAGCAGTACTTC. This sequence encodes CASSMEYYEQYF.

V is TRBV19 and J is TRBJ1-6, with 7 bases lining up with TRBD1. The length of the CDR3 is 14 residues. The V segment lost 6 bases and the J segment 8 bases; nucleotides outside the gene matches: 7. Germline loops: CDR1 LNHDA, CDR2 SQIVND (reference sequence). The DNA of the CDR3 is TGTGCCAGTAGGAGAGGGGGCTCGGATTCACCCCTCCACTTT. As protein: CASRRGGSDSPLHF. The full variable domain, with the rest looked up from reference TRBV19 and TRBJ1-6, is DGGITQSPKYLFRKEGQNVTLSCEQNLNHDAMYWYRQDPGQGLRLIYYSQIVNDFQKGDIAEGYSVSREKKESFPLTVTSAQKNPTAFYLCASRRGGSDSPLHFGNGTRLTVT.

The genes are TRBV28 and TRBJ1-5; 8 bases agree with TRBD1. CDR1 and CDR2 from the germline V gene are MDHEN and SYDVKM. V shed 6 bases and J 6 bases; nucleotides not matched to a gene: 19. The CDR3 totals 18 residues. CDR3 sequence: CASSLRGRVFNNRQPQHF. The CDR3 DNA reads TGTGCCAGCAGCCTCAGGGGGCGCGTTTTTAACAACCGTCAGCCCCAGCATTTT.

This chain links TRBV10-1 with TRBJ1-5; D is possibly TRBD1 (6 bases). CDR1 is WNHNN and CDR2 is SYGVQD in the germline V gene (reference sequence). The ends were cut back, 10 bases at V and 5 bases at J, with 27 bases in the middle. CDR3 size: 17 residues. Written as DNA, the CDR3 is TGCGCCACCATTGTCAACCGGGACACCCAAAAGGATCAGCCCCAGCATTTT. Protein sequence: CATIVNRDTQKDQPQHF.

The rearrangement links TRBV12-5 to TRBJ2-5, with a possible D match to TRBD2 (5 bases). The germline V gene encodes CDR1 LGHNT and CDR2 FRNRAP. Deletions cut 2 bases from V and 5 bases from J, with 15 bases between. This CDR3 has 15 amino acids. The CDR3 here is CASGLSSTQAETQYF. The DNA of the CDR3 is TGTGCTAGTGGTTTGTCTAGCACCCAAGCGGAGACCCAGTACTTC.

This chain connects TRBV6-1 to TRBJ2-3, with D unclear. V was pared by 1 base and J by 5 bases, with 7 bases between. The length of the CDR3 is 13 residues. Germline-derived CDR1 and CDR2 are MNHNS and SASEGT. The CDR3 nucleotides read TGTGCCAGCAGTGAAGGGTACAGAGATACGCAGTATTTT. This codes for CASSEGYRDTQYF.

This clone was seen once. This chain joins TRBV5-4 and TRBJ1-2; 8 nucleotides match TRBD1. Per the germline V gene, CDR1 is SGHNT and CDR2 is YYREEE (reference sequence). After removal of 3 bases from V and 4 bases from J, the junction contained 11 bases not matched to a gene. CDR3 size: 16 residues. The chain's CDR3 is CASSSEWGTGPYGYTF. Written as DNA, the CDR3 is TGTGCCAGCAGCTCTGAATGGGGGACAGGACCCTATGGCTACACCTTC.

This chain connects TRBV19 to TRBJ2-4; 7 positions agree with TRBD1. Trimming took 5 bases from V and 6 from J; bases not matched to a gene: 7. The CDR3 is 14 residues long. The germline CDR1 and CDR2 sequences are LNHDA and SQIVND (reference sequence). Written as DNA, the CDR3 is TGTGCCAGTAGTGGACAGGCCCTCGGAAACATTCAGTACTTC. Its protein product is CASSGQALGNIQYF.

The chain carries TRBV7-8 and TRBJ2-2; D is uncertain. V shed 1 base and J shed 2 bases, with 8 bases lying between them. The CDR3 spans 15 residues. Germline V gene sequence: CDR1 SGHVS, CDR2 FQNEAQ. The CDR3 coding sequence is TGTGCCAGCAGCTTAGGCCAGTTTAACACCGGGGAGCTGTTTTTT. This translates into CASSLGQFNTGELFF.

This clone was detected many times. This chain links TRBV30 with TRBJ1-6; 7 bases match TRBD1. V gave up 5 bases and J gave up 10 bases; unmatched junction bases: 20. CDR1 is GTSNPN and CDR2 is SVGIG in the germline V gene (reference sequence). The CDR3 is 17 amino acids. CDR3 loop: CAWGWGIQGIIHSPLHF. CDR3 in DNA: TGTGCCTGGGGTTGGGGGATACAGGGGATAATTCACTCACCCCTCCACTTT.

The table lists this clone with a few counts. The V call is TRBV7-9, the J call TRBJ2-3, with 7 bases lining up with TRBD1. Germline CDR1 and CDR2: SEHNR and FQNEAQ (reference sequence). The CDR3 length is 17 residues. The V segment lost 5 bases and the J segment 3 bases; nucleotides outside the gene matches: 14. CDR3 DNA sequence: TGTGCCAGCAGCCATCAATTAGTAGGGGGCGCGACAGATACGCAGTATTTT. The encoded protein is CASSHQLVGGATDTQYF.

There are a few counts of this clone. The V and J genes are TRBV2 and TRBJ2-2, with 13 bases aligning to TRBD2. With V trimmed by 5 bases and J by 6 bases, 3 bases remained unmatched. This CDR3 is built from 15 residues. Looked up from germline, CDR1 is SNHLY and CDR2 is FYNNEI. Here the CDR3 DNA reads TGTGCCAGCAGTCGACTAGCGGGGGGTGCCGGGGAGCTGTTTTTT. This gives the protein CASSRLAGGAGELFF.

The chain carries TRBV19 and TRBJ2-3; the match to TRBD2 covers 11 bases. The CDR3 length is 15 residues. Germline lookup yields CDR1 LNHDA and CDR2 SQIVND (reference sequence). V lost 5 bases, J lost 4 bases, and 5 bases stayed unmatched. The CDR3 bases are TGTGCCAGTAGTGCTACTAGCGGGGGTGCAGATACGCAGTATTTT. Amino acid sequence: CASSATSGGADTQYF.

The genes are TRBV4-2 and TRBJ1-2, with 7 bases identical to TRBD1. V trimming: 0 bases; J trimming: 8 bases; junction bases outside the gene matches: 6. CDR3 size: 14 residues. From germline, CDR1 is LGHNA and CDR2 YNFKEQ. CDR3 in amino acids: CASSQETGIGGYTF. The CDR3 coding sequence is TGTGCCAGCAGCCAAGAGACAGGGATCGGGGGCTACACCTTC.

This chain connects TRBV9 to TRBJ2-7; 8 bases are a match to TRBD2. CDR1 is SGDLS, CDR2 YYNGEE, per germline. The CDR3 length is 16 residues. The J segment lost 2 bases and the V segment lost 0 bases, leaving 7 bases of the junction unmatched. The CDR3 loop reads CASSVAASGRAYEQYF. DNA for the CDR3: TGTGCCAGCAGCGTAGCTGCCAGCGGGAGAGCCTACGAGCAGTACTTC. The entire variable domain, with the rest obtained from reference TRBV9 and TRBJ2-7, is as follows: DSGVTQTPKHLITATGQRVTLRCSPRSGDLSVYWYQQSLDQGLQFLIQYYNGEERAKGNILERFSAQQFPDLHSELNLSSLELGDSALYFCASSVAASGRAYEQYFGPGTRLTVT.

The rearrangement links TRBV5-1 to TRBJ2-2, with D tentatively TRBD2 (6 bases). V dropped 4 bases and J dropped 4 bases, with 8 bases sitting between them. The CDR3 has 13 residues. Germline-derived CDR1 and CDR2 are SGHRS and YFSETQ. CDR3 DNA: TGCGCCAGCAGCCCGGGGGTCACCGGGGAGCTGTTTTTT. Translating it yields CASSPGVTGELFF.

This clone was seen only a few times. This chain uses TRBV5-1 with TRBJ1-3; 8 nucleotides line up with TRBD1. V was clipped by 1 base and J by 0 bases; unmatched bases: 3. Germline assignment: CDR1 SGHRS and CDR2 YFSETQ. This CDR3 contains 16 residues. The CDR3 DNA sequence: TGCGCCAGCAGCTTGTTTGGACAGGGCTCTGGAAACACCATATATTTT. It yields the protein CASSLFGQGSGNTIYF.

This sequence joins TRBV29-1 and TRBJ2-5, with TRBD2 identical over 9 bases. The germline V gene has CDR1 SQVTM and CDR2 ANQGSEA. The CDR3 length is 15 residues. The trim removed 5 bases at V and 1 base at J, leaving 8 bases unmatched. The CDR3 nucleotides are TGCAGCGTTCTTTCGAGCGGGGGGTTCCAAGAGACCCAGTACTTC. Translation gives CSVLSSGGFQETQYF.

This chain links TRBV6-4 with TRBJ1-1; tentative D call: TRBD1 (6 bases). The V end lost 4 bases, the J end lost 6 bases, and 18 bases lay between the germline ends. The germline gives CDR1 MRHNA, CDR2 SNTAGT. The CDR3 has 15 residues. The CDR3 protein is CASSVTGNSPSEAFF. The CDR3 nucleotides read TGTGCCAGCAGTGTTACAGGGAATAGTCCCTCTGAAGCTTTCTTT.

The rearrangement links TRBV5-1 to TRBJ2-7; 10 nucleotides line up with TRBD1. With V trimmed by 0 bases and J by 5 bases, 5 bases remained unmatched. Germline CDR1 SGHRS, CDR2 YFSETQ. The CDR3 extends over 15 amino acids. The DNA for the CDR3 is TGCGCCAGCAGCTTGGTCCTGGGACAGGGGAACGAGCAGTACTTC. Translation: CASSLVLGQGNEQYF.

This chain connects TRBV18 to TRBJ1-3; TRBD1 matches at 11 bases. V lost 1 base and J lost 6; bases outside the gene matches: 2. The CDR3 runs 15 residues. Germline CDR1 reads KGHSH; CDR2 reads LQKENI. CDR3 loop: CASSPLGQGANTIYF. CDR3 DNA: TGTGCCAGCTCACCACTTGGACAGGGGGCAAACACCATATATTTT. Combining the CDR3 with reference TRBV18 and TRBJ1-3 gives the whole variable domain NAGVMQNPRHLVRRRGQEARLRCSPMKGHSHVYWYRQLPEEGLKFMVYLQKENIIDESGMPKERFSAEFPKEGPSILRIQQVVRGDSAAYFCASSPLGQGANTIYFGEGSWLTVV.

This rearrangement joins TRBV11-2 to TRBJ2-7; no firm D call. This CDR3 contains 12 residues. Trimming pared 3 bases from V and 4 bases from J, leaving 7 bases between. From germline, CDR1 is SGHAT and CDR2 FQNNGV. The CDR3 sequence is CASSFTDYEQYF. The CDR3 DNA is TGTGCCAGCAGCTTCACAGATTACGAGCAGTACTTC.

CDR3 sequence reads: CASSISHAGPSYEQYF. CDR3 nucleotide sequence: TGTGCCAGTAGTATATCCCATGCGGGACCGTCCTACGAGCAGTACTTC. The V gene is TRBV19, the J gene TRBJ2-7, with D possibly TRBD2 on 6 matching bases. The germline gives CDR1 LNHDA, CDR2 SQIVND (reference sequence). The length of the CDR3 is 16 residues. The V end was cut by 2 bases, the J end by 1 base, with 15 bases between.

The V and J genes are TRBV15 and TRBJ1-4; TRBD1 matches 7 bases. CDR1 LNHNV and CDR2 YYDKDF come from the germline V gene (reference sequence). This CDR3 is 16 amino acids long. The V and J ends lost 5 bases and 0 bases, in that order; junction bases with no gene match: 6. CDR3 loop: CATSGYQGATNEKLFF. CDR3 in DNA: TGTGCCACCAGCGGATATCAGGGGGCAACTAATGAAAAACTGTTTTTT.

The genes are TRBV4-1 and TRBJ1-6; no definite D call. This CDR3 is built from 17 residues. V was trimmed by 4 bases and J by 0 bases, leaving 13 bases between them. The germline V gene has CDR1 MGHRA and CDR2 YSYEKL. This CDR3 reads CASSRVGSSSYNSPLHF. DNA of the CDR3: TGCGCCAGCAGCCGGGTCGGGAGCAGCTCCTATAATTCACCCCTCCACTTT.

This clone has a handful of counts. CDR3 sequence reads: CASSLARNEKLFF. In DNA form, the CDR3 reads TGTGCCAGCAGTTTAGCCAGAAATGAAAAACTGTTTTTT. V is TRBV27 and J is TRBJ1-4; D call uncertain. The V end was cut by 2 bases, the J end by 5 bases, with 6 bases between. The CDR3 has 13 residues. The germline V gene has CDR1 MNHEY and CDR2 SMNVEV (reference sequence).